The present TCR beta chain was sequenced within a study of cytomegalovirus exposure and HLA in healthy donors. With 60 Vbeta and 13 Jbeta primers, the PCR was carried out. The assay was immunoSEQ multiplex PCR, and TCRdb's table has in-frame clones only and misses some. The repertoire holds some 120,000 clones, with more than 65% as singletons. The CDR3 contains 15 residues. V lost 4 bases to trimming and J lost 6 bases; unmatched junction nucleotides: 9. The germline V gene encodes CDR1 SEHNR and CDR2 FQNEAQ (reference sequence). General study results and limits: Common viral pathogens seemed, in a later analysis, to connect with several of the most significant clusters. Excluded were some V segments that proved indistinguishable, including TRBV6-2 and TRBV6-3.

With respect to this clone: The target antigen is unknown.

This chain uses TRBV7-9 with TRBJ1-2, with 9 nucleotides matching TRBD1. The specimen was PBMCs. The TCR was taken from a woman aged 60-75 years in good health and CMV-seropositive. The CDR3 coding sequence is TGTGCCAGCAGCTCCACTTACAGGGGGCGTAATGGCTACACCTTC. Translation: CASSSTYRGRNGYTF. Filled out from reference TRBV7-9 and TRBJ1-2, the complete variable domain reads DTGVSQNPRHKITKRGQNVTFRCDPISEHNRLYWYRQTLGQGPEFLTYFQNEAQLEKSRLLSDRFSAERPKGSFSTLEIQRTEQGDSAMYLCASSSTYRGRNGYTFGSGTRLTVV.